These 15 T cell receptor beta chains came from one sample sequenced in a study of regulatory T cells in long-lasting Graves disease. Arm-PCR of CDR3 regions with iRepertoire HTBI primers generated TCR beta libraries. Each CDR3 protein gets one entry after TCRdb re-called the multiplex PCR reads with MiXCR. The sample contains about 380,000 distinct CDR3 sequences, 15% of which appear only once. Time point specified: newly diagnosed GD, antithyroid drugs for less than 3 months. PBMC-derived RNA was used for the TCR library. Sequencing used peripheral blood mononuclear cells (PBMCs), obtained at new diagnosis, from a patient treated with antithyroid drugs. All receptors come from a female donor with Graves disease.

This clonotype was seen repeatedly, ten times or more. The chain couples TRBV7-9 to TRBJ1-1, with a possible D match to TRBD1 (6 bases). With 5 bases removed from V and 4 bases from J, the gap between germline ends came to 8 bases. Per the germline V gene, CDR1 is SEHNR and CDR2 is FQNEAQ (reference sequence). The CDR3 spans 12 residues. This CDR3 reads CASSKGGTEAFF. The CDR3 DNA is TGTGCCAGCAGCAAAGGGGGCACTGAAGCTTTCTTT.

The sample holds a few counts of this clonotype. The chain links TRBV7-9 to TRBJ1-5, with D possibly matching TRBD1 (5 bases). V was cut by 6 bases and J by 0 bases, with 12 bases left in between. The CDR3 spans 15 residues. CDR1 is SEHNR, CDR2 FQNEAQ, per germline (reference sequence). The CDR3 nucleotides read TGTGCCAGCAGATCTTCGACAGATAGCAATCAGCCCCAGCATTTT. It specifies CASRSSTDSNQPQHF.

This clonotype was counted many times. This rearrangement joins TRBV12-3 or TRBV12-4 to TRBJ1-2; D is ambiguous. The CDR3 runs 13 residues. V was trimmed by 5 bases and J by 4 bases, leaving 11 bases between them. The CDR3 DNA is TGTGCCAGCAGTCATGGGATTACCTATGGCTACACCTTC. Translation: CASSHGITYGYTF.

This clonotype was found many times. V and J are TRBV6-1 and TRBJ1-4; D is uncertain. Germline V gene sequence: CDR1 MNHNS, CDR2 SASEGT. V gave up 6 bases and J gave up 4 bases, with 9 bases separating them. This CDR3 comprises 13 residues. The CDR3 nucleotides read TGTGCCAGCAGGAGGGAGATTAATGAAAAACTGTTTTTT. Translated: CASRREINEKLFF.

At least ten counts were recorded for this clonotype. The chain joins TRBV20-1 to TRBJ1-2; D perhaps matches TRBD1 (5 bases). V was clipped by 1 base and J by 4 bases, with 13 bases between them. Germline V gene lookup returns CDR1 DFQATT and CDR2 SNEGSKA (reference sequence). The CDR3 is made up of 14 amino acids. CDR3 sequence (DNA): TGCAGTGCTAGAGCTCCAGGGCCCCTCTATGGCTACACCTTC. Protein: CSARAPGPLYGYTF.

In this sample, this clonotype turned up many times. This CDR3 reads CASSAAGSYNEQFF. The DNA for the CDR3 is TGTGCCAGCAGTGCCGCGGGCTCCTACAATGAGCAGTTCTTC. This chain links TRBV28 with TRBJ2-1, with D tentatively TRBD2 (5 bases). CDR3 length: 14 residues. Germline values: CDR1 MDHEN, CDR2 SYDVKM. The V gene lost 5 bases and the J gene lost 0 bases, with 8 bases spanning the gap.

In its sample, this clonotype was seen many times. This CDR3 reads CASRKLYAGREQYF. CDR3 in DNA: TGTGCCAGCAGAAAACTGTACGCCGGACGGGAGCAGTACTTC. V is TRBV27 and J is TRBJ2-7; no clear D gene. The V end lost 6 bases, the J end lost 7 bases, and 19 bases lay between the germline ends. The CDR3 is made up of 14 amino acids. CDR1 and CDR2 (germline): MNHEY, SMNVEV (reference sequence).

As regards this clonotype: A far larger clone differs by one base, so this is likely a read error. V is TRBV12-3 or TRBV12-4 and J is TRBJ2-7; 7 bases agree with TRBD1. V shed 4 bases, J shed 5 bases, and the junction held 5 bases outside the gene matches. This CDR3 has 13 residues. The CDR3 nucleotides read TGTGCCAGCAGTTCCGGGACAGCCGACGAGCAGTACTTC. Its protein product is CASSSGTADEQYF.

This clonotype has a count of ten or more. This chain connects TRBV6-1 to TRBJ1-2, with D perhaps TRBD1 (5 bases). The CDR3 extends over 14 amino acids. The germline gives CDR1 MNHNS, CDR2 SASEGT. V was clipped by 0 bases and J by 8 bases, with 13 bases between them. CDR3 DNA: TGTGCCAGCAGTGAAGCGCTAGGGGATGGCGGCTACACCTTC. This encodes CASSEALGDGGYTF.

This clonotype showed up many times. This chain uses TRBV18 with TRBJ2-5, with D possibly matching TRBD1 (6 bases). The CDR3 is made up of 14 amino acids. Germline lookup yields CDR1 KGHSH and CDR2 LQKENI. V was clipped by 6 bases and J by 2 bases, with 13 bases between them. The CDR3 here is CASSRADRQETQYF. Here the CDR3 DNA reads TGTGCCAGCTCTCGAGCGGACAGACAAGAGACCCAGTACTTC.

V gene TRBV7-9 combines with J gene TRBJ1-2; the match to TRBD1 covers 9 bases. Looked up from germline, CDR1 is SEHNR and CDR2 is FQNEAQ (reference sequence). CDR3 length: 16 residues. V lost 5 bases to trimming and J lost 4 bases; unmatched junction nucleotides: 11. The CDR3 is CASSPSGQGPIYGYTF. The CDR3 DNA follows: TGTGCCAGCAGCCCGTCAGGACAGGGGCCTATCTATGGCTACACCTTC.

The genes are TRBV29-1 and TRBJ2-5; 7 bases align to TRBD2. V lost 6 bases, J lost 5 bases, and 3 bases stayed unmatched. The CDR3 has 11 amino acids. Germline V gene lookup returns CDR1 SQVTM and CDR2 ANQGSEA. Written as DNA, the CDR3 is TGCAGCGTGGCCGGGGGGGAGACCCAGTACTTC. Its protein is CSVAGGETQYF.

V is TRBV10-3 and J is TRBJ2-1; 9 nucleotides line up with TRBD2. The CDR3 has 14 residues. Germline V gene data show CDR1 as ENHRY and CDR2 as SYGVKD. Trimming removed 2 bases from V and 8 bases from J; junction bases left unmatched: 4. CDR3 region: CAISEGLALYEQFF. The CDR3 nucleotides read TGTGCCATCAGTGAGGGACTAGCGCTCTATGAGCAGTTCTTC.

The rearrangement links TRBV6-1 to TRBJ2-2; 9 bases match TRBD1. V gave up 5 bases and J gave up 3 bases; unmatched junction bases: 19. Germline V gives CDR1 MNHNS, CDR2 SASEGT. The CDR3 is made up of 20 amino acids. CDR3 protein: CASSNPRDRVPQGYTGELFF. DNA of the CDR3: TGTGCCAGCAGTAATCCCCGGGACAGGGTACCCCAAGGGTACACCGGGGAGCTGTTTTTT.

There are many counts of this clonotype. The CDR3 region is CASSQWDRKNTEAFF. The CDR3 nucleotides are TGTGCCAGCAGTCAATGGGACAGAAAGAACACTGAAGCTTTCTTT. The chain employs TRBV28 and TRBJ1-1; 7 bases align to TRBD1. This CDR3 comprises 15 residues. V was pared by 5 bases and J by 1 base, with 7 bases of the junction left unmatched. Germline CDR1 reads MDHEN; CDR2 reads SYDVKM.